These T cell receptor beta chains were read from a single sample in a study of T cell repertoires in ileal Crohn's disease. Produced via immunoSEQ multiplex PCR; TCRdb's table is partial and in-frame only. Of 13,000 or so clones in the sample, around 80% were seen once. Sequencing used ileal tissue. These receptors were obtained from an adult with Crohn's disease. Each CDR3 is given with its conserved first and last residue. A D gene is named only where the DNA matches it firmly. Size is omitted from some rows. Given values are once, few, many or a class for expanded clones.

TGTGCCAGCAGCCTAAGGGGACTAGCGGGGGTAGATACGCAGTATTTT,CASSLRGLAGVDTQYF,TRBD2,TRBJ2-3,once,TRBV7-8
TGTGCCAGCAGCTTGGCCGCTGACTTTAACTATGGCTACACCTTC,CASSLAADFNYGYTF,NA,TRBJ1-2,NA,TRBV5-6
TGTGCCAGCAGCTGGGCTAGCACAGATACGCAGTATTTT,CASSWASTDTQYF,NA,TRBJ2-3,NA,TRBV7-3
TGTGCCAGCAGCCCCGAACTAGGTCTTCGCACAGATACGCAGTATTTT,CASSPELGLRTDTQYF,NA,TRBJ2-3,NA,TRBV7-8
TGTGCCACCAGCCTAAGTACTAAGGGAGGGAACTTGGATACGCAGTATTTT,CATSLSTKGGNLDTQYF,TRBD2,TRBJ2-3,NA,TRBV15
TGTGCCAGCACGGTGGGACAGGGGGCGGTGAACACTGAAGCTTTCTTT,CASTVGQGAVNTEAFF,TRBD1,TRBJ1-1,NA,TRBV2
TGTGCCATCAGTGAGGGGCAGACTAGCGGGATAAGATCTCGCGAGCAGTACTTC,CAISEGQTSGIRSREQYF,TRBD2,TRBJ2-7,NA,TRBV10-3
TGTGCCAGCAGCCAAGAGGGGGATAGCGGGGCCTCCTACGAGCAGTACTTC,CASSQEGDSGASYEQYF,TRBD2,TRBJ2-7,few,TRBV4-2
TGCGCCAGCAGTGAGGCTAGCTCGGGCACCGGGGAGCTGTTTTTT,CASSEASSGTGELFF,NA,TRBJ2-2,NA,TRBV10-1
TGTGCCAGCAGTTCAGCGGGGGGGACTAGCACAGATACGCAGTATTTT,CASSSAGGTSTDTQYF,TRBD2,TRBJ2-3,NA,TRBV6-5
TGTGCCAGCAGTGAGACTAGCGGGAGCCCTGATGAGCAGTACTTC,CASSETSGSPDEQYF,TRBD2,TRBJ2-7,NA,TRBV6-1
TGTGCCAGCAGTCTAACGCTGAACACTGAAGCTTTCTTT,CASSLTLNTEAFF,NA,TRBJ1-1,once,TRBV5-6
TGTGCCAGCAGCTCTCGGGGGGGGGCTCAGACCCAGTACTTC,CASSSRGGAQTQYF,TRBD2,TRBJ2-5,NA,TRBV7-2
TGTGCCAGCAGCTCGACTAGCGGGGGCACCCATGAGCAGTTCTTC,CASSSTSGGTHEQFF,TRBD2,TRBJ2-1,NA,TRBV11-3
TGCAGCCCCATGCCGTCACGGGGAAACACCGGGGAGCTGTTTTTT,CSPMPSRGNTGELFF,NA,TRBJ2-2,NA,TRBV29-1
TGTGCCAGCAGCGGAGGTTCGCATGAGCAGTACTTC,CASSGGSHEQYF,NA,TRBJ2-7,few,TRBV5-4
TGTGCCAGCAGCCCGAGGAGGGCTAGCGGGAGCTCCGGGGAGCTGTTTTTT,CASSPRRASGSSGELFF,TRBD2,TRBJ2-2,NA,TRBV11-2
TGTGCCAGCAGTGAAGGCTCCGTAGCGGGGGCAGATACGCAGTATTTT,CASSEGSVAGADTQYF,TRBD2,TRBJ2-3,once,TRBV6-4
TGTGCCAGCAGCAAAGCGGGAGGCGAGCAGTACTTC,CASSKAGGEQYF,NA,TRBJ2-7,few,TRBV21-1
TGTGCCAGCGGGGGGATCAATGGCTACACCTTC,CASGGINGYTF,NA,TRBJ1-2,NA,TRBV9
TGCGCCAGCAGCTTGGACGGGCGCGGGACAGGGCGGACTGAAGCTTTCTTT,CASSLDGRGTGRTEAFF,TRBD1,TRBJ1-1,NA,TRBV5-1
TGCGCCAGCAGTCAATGGGGGACAGAAAACATTCAGTACTTC,CASSQWGTENIQYF,TRBD1,TRBJ2-4,NA,TRBV23-1
TGTGCCAGCAGTAACGGCCAGGGGACTGAAGCTTTCTTT,CASSNGQGTEAFF,NA,TRBJ1-1,NA,TRBV27
TGTGCCAGCAGTCCACAGGGTCTCGGCTACACCTTC,CASSPQGLGYTF,NA,TRBJ1-2,NA,TRBV7-9
TGTGCCAGCAGTGCTCGGCGGGGAGGTGACGAAAAACTGTTTTTT,CASSARRGGDEKLFF,NA,TRBJ1-4,NA,TRBV6-1
TGTGCCAGCAGCCCCCAGGTGGCAGGGGGCGCGGAGACCCAGTACTTC,CASSPQVAGGAETQYF,TRBD1,TRBJ2-5,NA,TRBV7-2
TGTGCCAGCAGCTTAGACGGCGGGACCGGCTCCTACGAGCAGTACTTC,CASSLDGGTGSYEQYF,NA,TRBJ2-7,few,TRBV7-2
TGTGCCAGCAGTGCAGGGGGCACCGGGGAGCTGTTTTTT,CASSAGGTGELFF,TRBD1,TRBJ2-2,NA,TRBV6-1
TGTGCCAGCTCACCACGAACAGGGGGCGGGTACGAGCAGTACTTC,CASSPRTGGGYEQYF,TRBD1,TRBJ2-7,NA,TRBV18
TGCGCCAGTAGGACAGGGGGGACAGATACGCAGTATTTT,CASRTGGTDTQYF,TRBD1,TRBJ2-3,NA,TRBV5-1
TGCAGCGTCCGACAGGGCCTTAATCAGCCCCAGCATTTT,CSVRQGLNQPQHF,TRBD1,TRBJ1-5,NA,TRBV29-1
TGTGCCAGCAGCTTAGTAGGGAGCTCCTACAATGAGCAGTTCTTC,CASSLVGSSYNEQFF,NA,TRBJ2-1,NA,TRBV11-2
TGCGCCAGCAGTGAGTCACAGGGGGTGATTGCGAACACCGGGGAGCTGTTTTTT,CASSESQGVIANTGELFF,TRBD1,TRBJ2-2,NA,TRBV10-2
TGTGCCAGCAGTCCCCCAGTGCGGGGGGGGGCCAACGTCCTGACTTTC,CASSPPVRGGANVLTF,TRBD2,TRBJ2-6,NA,TRBV28
TGTGCCAGCAGGCCGGACAGGGTGAACACCGGGGAGCTGTTTTTT,CASRPDRVNTGELFF,TRBD1,TRBJ2-2,NA,TRBV6-4
TGTGCCAGCAGCTTGAGTACCTACGAGCAGTACTTC,CASSLSTYEQYF,NA,TRBJ2-7,NA,TRBV7-9
TGCAGCGCATGGGACAGTCGGACTGAAGCTTTCTTT,CSAWDSRTEAFF,TRBD1,TRBJ1-1,NA,TRBV29-1
TGTGCCAGCAGCTTAGGGACAGGCCCGACGTCACCCCTCCACTTT,CASSLGTGPTSPLHF,TRBD1,TRBJ1-6,once,TRBV7-9
TGTGCCAGCAACATGACAGGGCACTATGGCTACACCTTC,CASNMTGHYGYTF,TRBD1,TRBJ1-2,NA,TRBV6-5
TGTGCCAGCAGCCTAAGGGGGTTTGGCTACACCTTC,CASSLRGFGYTF,NA,TRBJ1-2,NA,TRBV27
TGTGCCAGCAGCCCTCTGAGCGGTAGGACCTGCGGGGAGACCCAGTACTTC,CASSPLSGRTCGETQYF,NA,TRBJ2-5,NA,TRBV7-4
TGTGCCACCAGCAGACAGACAGGGGGTGTTAGCTACACCTTC,CATSRQTGGVSYTF,TRBD1,TRBJ1-2,NA,TRBV15
TGTGCCAGCAGCTCACAGACAGGGGACACTGAAGCTTTCTTT,CASSSQTGDTEAFF,TRBD1,TRBJ1-1,NA,TRBV7-8
TGTGCCAGCAGCCAAGAGCTCCGGGTCAGTGAGCAGTTCTTC,CASSQELRVSEQFF,NA,TRBJ2-1,NA,TRBV14
TGTGCCAGCAGTGACCTTAGCGGGGGGGATGAGCAGTTCTTC,CASSDLSGGDEQFF,TRBD2,TRBJ2-1,NA,TRBV6-4
TGTGCCAGCAGCTTAGTCCCCGGGACAGGGGACGCAAACACCATATATTTT,CASSLVPGTGDANTIYF,TRBD1,TRBJ1-3,NA,TRBV13
TGTGCCAGCAGCACTACCACAGGGAGGGGCGAGCAGTACTTC,CASSTTTGRGEQYF,NA,TRBJ2-7,NA,TRBV9
TGTGCCAGCAGCACGAGCGGGAGAGGGGCAGATACGCAGTATTTT,CASSTSGRGADTQYF,TRBD2,TRBJ2-3,NA,TRBV6-5
TGTGCCAGCAGGCCTGGATTTCCCAGGGATACGCAGTATTTT,CASRPGFPRDTQYF,NA,TRBJ2-3,NA,TRBV6-5
TGTGCCAGCAGCTTGGGTTTGGGGGCCCATGAGCAGTTCTTC,CASSLGLGAHEQFF,NA,TRBJ2-1,few,TRBV5-6
TGTGCCAGCAGTCCCACCGGGACAGCTAATCAGCCCCAGCATTTT,CASSPTGTANQPQHF,TRBD1,TRBJ1-5,NA,TRBV6-5